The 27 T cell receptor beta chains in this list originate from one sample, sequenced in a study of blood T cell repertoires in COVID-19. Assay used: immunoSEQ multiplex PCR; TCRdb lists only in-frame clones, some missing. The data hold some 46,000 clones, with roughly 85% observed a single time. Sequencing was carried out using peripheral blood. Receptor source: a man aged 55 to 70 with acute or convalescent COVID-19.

The CDR3 loop reads CASSEGDRASWPQHF. As DNA, the CDR3 is TGTGCCAGCAGTGAAGGGGACAGGGCCTCATGGCCCCAGCATTTT. The V gene is TRBV2, the J gene TRBJ1-5; 9 nucleotides agree with TRBD1. V shed 1 base and J 9 bases; nucleotides not matched to a gene: 7. The germline gives CDR1 SNHLY, CDR2 FYNNEI. The CDR3 has 15 residues.

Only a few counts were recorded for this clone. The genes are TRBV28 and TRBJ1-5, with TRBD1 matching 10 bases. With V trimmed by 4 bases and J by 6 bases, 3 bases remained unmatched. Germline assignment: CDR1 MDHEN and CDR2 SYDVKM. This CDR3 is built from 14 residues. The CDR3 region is CASSSGTGVQPQHF. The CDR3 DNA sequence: TGTGCCAGCAGTTCCGGGACAGGGGTTCAGCCCCAGCATTTT.

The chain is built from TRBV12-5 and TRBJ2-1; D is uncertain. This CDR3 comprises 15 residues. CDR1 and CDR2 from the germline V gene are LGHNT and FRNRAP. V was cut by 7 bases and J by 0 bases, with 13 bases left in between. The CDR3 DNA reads TGTGCTAGTGTTGCCTCATCTAGCTCCTACAATGAGCAGTTCTTC. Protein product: CASVASSSSYNEQFF.

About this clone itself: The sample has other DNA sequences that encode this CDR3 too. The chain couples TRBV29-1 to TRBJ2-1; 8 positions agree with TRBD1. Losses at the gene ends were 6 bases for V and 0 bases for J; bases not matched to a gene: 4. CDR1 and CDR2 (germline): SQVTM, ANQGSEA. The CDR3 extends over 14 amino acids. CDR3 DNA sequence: TGCAGCGTAGCTGGACAGGGCTCCTACAATGAGCAGTTCTTC. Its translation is CSVAGQGSYNEQFF.

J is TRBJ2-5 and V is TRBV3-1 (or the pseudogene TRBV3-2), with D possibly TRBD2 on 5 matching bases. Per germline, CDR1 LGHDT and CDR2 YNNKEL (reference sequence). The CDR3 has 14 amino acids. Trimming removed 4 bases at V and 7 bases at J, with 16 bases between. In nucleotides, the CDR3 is TGTGCCAGCAGCCCTCGGACCGAGGCGGGGACCCAGTACTTC. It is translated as CASSPRTEAGTQYF.

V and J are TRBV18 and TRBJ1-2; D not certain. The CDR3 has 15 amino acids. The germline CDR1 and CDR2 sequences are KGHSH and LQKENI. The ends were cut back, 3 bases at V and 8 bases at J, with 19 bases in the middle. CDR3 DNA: TGTGCCAGCTCACCCGATGCGGACTCTACTGGAGGCTACACCTTC. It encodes CASSPDADSTGGYTF. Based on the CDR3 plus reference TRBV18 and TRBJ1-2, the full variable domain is NAGVMQNPRHLVRRRGQEARLRCSPMKGHSHVYWYRQLPEEGLKFMVYLQKENIIDESGMPKERFSAEFPKEGPSILRIQQVVRGDSAAYFCASSPDADSTGGYTFGSGTRLTVV.

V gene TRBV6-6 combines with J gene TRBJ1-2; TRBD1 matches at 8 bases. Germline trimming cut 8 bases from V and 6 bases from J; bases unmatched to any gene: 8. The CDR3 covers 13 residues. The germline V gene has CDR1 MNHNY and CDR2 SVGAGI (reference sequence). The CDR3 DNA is TGTGCCAGCCTGGCAGGGGGCAATCATGGCTACACCTTC. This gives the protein CASLAGGNHGYTF.

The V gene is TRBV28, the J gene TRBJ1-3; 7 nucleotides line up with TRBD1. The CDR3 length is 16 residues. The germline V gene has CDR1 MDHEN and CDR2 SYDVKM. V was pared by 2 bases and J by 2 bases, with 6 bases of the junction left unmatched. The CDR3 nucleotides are TGTGCCAGCAGTTTAGGTGACAGGGTTGCTGGAAACACCATATATTTT. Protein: CASSLGDRVAGNTIYF.

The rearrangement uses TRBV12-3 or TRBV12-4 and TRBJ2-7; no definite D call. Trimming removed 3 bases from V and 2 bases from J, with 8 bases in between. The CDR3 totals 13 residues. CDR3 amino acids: CASSFSRTYEQYF. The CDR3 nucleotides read TGTGCCAGCAGTTTCTCCAGGACCTACGAGCAGTACTTC.

CDR3 sequence (DNA): TGTGCCAGCAGCGGAATTAGCGGGAGCCACAATGAGCAGTTCTTC. It translates to CASSGISGSHNEQFF. V is TRBV5-4 and J is TRBJ2-1, with 9 bases matching TRBD2. Germline V CDR1 and CDR2: SGHNT, YYREEE (reference sequence). This CDR3 comprises 15 residues. The V gene end was trimmed by 4 bases and the J gene end by 5 bases; junction bases not matched to a gene: 7. The full variable domain, with the rest looked up from reference TRBV5-4 and TRBJ2-1, is ETGVTQSPTHLIKTRGQQVTLRCSSQSGHNTVSWYQQALGQGPQFIFQYYREEENGRGNFPPRFSGLQFPNYSSELNVNALELDDSALYLCASSGISGSHNEQFFGPGTRLTVL.

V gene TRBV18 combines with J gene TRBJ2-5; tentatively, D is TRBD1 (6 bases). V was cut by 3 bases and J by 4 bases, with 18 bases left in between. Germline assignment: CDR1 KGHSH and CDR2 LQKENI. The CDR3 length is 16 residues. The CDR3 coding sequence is TGTGCCAGCTCACCCCGACAGGCAGCCCCCGCAGAGACCCAGTACTTC. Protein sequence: CASSPRQAAPAETQYF.

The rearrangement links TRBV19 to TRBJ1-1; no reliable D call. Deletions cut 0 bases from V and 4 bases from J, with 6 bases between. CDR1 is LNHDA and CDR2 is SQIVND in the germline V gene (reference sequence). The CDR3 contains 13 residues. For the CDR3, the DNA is TGTGCCAGTAGTATAGATCCGTCCACTGAAGCTTTCTTT. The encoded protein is CASSIDPSTEAFF.

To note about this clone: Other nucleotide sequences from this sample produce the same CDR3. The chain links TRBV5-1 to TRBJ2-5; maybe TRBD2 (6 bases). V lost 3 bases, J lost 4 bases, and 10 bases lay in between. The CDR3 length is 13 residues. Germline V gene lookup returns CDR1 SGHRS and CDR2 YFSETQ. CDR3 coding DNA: TGCGCCAGCAGCTCACTAGCTGGAGAGACCCAGTACTTC. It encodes CASSSLAGETQYF.

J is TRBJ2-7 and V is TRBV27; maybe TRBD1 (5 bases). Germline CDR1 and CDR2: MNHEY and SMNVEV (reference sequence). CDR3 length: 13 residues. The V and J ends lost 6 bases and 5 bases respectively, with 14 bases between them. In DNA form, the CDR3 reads TGTGCCAGCAGCCACACCAGGGTACACGAGCAGTACTTC. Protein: CASSHTRVHEQYF.

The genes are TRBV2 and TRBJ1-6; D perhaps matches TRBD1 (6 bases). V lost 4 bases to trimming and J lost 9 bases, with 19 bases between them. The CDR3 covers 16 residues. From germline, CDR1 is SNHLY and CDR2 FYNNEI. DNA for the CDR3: TGTGCCAGCAGTGGCCCGAACCGGGGGGCGGGTTCACCCCTCCACTTT. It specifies CASSGPNRGAGSPLHF.

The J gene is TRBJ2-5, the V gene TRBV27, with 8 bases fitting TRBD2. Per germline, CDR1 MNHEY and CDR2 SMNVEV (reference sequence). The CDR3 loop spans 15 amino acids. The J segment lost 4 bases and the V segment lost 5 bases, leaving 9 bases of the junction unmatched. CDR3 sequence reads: CASSPPGLAGETQYF. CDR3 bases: TGTGCCAGCAGTCCTCCCGGGCTAGCGGGAGAGACCCAGTACTTC.

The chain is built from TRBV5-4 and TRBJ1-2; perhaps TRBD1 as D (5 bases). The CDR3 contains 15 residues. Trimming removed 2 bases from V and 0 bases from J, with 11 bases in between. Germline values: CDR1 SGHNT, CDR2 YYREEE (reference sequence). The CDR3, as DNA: TGTGCCAGCAGCTTACCGGGGGTTTCTAACTATGGCTACACCTTC. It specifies CASSLPGVSNYGYTF. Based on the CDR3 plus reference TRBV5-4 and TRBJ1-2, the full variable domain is ETGVTQSPTHLIKTRGQQVTLRCSSQSGHNTVSWYQQALGQGPQFIFQYYREEENGRGNFPPRFSGLQFPNYSSELNVNALELDDSALYLCASSLPGVSNYGYTFGSGTRLTVV.

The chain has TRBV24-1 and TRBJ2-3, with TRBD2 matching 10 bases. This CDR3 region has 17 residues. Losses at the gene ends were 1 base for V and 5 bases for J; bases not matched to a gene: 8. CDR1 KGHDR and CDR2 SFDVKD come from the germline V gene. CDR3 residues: CATSDFKLAGTRDTQYF. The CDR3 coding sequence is TGTGCCACCAGTGATTTTAAACTAGCGGGAACTCGAGATACGCAGTATTTT.

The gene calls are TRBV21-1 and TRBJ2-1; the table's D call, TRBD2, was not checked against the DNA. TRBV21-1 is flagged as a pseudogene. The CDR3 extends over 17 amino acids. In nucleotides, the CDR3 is TGTGCCAGAGACTCAACTCCAGCGGGAAGTCTTCGGAATGAGCAGTTCTTC. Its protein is CARDSTPAGSLRNEQFF.

CDR3 nucleotide sequence: TGTGCCAGCAGCGTTGAGGCGGGTGAAAAACTGTTTTTT. Its translation: CASSVEAGEKLFF. This rearrangement joins TRBV9 to TRBJ1-4, with D uncertain. There are 13 residues in the CDR3. From germline, CDR1 is SGDLS and CDR2 YYNGEE. V dropped 2 bases and J dropped 7 bases, with 9 bases sitting between them.

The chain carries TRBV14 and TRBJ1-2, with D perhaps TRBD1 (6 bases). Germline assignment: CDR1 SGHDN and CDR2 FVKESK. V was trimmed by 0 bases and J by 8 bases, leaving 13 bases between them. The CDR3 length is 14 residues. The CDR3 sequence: CASSQDAGADGYTF. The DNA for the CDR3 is TGTGCCAGCAGCCAAGATGCGGGGGCGGACGGCTACACCTTC.

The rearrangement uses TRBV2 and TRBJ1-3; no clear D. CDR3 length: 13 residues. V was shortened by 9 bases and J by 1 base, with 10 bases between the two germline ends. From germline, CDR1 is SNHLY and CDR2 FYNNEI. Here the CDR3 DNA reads TGTGCCAGTACGAGGATTTCTGGAAACACCATATATTTT. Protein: CASTRISGNTIYF.

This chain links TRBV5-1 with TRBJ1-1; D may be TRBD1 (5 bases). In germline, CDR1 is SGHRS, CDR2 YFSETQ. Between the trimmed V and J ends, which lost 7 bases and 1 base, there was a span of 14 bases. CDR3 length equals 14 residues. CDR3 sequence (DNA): TGCGCCAGCTCCTACGGGGGGGGGAACACTGAAGCTTTCTTT. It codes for CASSYGGGNTEAFF.

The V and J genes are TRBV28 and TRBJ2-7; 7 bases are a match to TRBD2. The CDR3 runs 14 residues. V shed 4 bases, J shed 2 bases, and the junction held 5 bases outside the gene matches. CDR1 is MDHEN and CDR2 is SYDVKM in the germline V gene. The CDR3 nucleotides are TGTGCCAGCAGTTGGACTAGAAGCCCCTACGAGCAGTACTTC. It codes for CASSWTRSPYEQYF.

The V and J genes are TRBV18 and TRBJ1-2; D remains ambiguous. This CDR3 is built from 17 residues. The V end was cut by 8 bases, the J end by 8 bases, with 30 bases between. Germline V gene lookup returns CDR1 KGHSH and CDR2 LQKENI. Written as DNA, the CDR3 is TGTGCCAGCACTCCACCTCCATCTCCTGGGAGGGTCGGAGGCTACACCTTC. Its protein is CASTPPPSPGRVGGYTF. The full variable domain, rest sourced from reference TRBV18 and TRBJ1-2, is NAGVMQNPRHLVRRRGQEARLRCSPMKGHSHVYWYRQLPEEGLKFMVYLQKENIIDESGMPKERFSAEFPKEGPSILRIQQVVRGDSAAYFCASTPPPSPGRVGGYTFGSGTRLTVV.

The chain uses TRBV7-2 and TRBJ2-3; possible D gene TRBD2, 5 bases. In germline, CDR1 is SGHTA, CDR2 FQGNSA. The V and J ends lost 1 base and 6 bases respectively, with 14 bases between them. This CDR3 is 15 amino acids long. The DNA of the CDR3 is TGTGCCAGCAGCTTAGATCGGGATCGGCTGGATACGCAGTATTTT. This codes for CASSLDRDRLDTQYF.

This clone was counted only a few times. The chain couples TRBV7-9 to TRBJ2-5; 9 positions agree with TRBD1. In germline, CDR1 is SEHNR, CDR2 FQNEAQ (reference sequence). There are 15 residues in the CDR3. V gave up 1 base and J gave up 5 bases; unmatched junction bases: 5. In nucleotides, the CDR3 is TGTGCCAGCAGCTTAGGGGACAGGGAATTGGAGACCCAGTACTTC. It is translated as CASSLGDRELETQYF. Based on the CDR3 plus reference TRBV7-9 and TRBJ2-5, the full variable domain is DTGVSQNPRHKITKRGQNVTFRCDPISEHNRLYWYRQTLGQGPEFLTYFQNEAQLEKSRLLSDRFSAERPKGSFSTLEIQRTEQGDSAMYLCASSLGDRELETQYFGPGTRLLVL.